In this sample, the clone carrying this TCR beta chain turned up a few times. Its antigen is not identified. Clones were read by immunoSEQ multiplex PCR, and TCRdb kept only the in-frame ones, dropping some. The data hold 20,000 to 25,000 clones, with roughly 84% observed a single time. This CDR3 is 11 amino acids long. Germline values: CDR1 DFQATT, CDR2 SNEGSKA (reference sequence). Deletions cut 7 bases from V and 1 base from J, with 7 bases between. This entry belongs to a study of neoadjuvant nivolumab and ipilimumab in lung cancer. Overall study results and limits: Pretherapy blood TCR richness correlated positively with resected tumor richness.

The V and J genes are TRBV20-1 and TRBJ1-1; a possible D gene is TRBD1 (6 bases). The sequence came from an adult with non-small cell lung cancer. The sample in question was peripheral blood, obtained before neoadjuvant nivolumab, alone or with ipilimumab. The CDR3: CSGTENTEAFF. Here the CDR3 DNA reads TGCAGTGGGACAGAGAACACTGAAGCTTTCTTT.